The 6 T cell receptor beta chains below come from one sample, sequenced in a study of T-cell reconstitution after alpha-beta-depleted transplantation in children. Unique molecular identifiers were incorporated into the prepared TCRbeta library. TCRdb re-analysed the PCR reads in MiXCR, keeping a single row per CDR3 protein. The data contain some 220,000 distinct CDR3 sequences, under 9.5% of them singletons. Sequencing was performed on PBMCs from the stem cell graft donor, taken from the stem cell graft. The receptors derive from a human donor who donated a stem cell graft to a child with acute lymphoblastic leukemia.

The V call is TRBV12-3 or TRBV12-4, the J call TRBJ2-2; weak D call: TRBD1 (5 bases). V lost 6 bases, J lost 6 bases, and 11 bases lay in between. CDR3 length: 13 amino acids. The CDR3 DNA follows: TGTGCCAGCAGGCTAGGGGTAGCCGGGGAGCTGTTTTTT. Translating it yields CASRLGVAGELFF.

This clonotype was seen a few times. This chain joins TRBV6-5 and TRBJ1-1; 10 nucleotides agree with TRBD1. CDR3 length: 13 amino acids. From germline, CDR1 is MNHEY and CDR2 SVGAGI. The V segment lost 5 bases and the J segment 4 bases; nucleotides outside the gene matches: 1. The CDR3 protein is CASSRDRGTEAFF. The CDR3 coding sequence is TGTGCCAGCAGTCGGGACAGGGGCACTGAAGCTTTCTTT.

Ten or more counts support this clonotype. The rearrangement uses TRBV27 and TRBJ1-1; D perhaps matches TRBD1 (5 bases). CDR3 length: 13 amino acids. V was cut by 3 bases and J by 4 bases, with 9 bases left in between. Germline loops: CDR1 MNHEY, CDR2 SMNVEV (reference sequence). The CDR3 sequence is CASSLGGGTEAFF. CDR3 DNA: TGTGCCAGCAGTTTGGGGGGGGGCACTGAAGCTTTCTTT.

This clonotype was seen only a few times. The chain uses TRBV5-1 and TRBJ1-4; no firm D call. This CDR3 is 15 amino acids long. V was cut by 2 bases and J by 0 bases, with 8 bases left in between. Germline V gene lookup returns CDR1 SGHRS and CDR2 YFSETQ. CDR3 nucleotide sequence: TGCGCCAGCAGCTTTTACGGAACAACTAATGAAAAACTGTTTTTT. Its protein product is CASSFYGTTNEKLFF.

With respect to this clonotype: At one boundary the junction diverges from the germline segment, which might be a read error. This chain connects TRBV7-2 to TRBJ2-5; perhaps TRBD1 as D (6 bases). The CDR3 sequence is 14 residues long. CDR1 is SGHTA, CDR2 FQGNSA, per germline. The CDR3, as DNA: TGTGCCGGCAGCGGACGGACAGTGGAAGAGACCCAGTACTTC. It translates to CAGSGRTVEETQYF.

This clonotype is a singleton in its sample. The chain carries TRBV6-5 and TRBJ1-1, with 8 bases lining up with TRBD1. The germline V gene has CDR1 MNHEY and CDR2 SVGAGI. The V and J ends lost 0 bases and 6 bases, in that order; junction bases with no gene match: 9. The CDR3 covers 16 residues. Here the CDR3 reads CASSYSWGQGAAEAFF. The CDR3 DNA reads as TGTGCCAGCAGTTACTCGTGGGGCCAGGGGGCCGCTGAAGCTTTCTTT.